This T cell receptor (beta chain) comes out of a study of shared clonotypes between healthy human individuals. Study context: Used for every donor were three CD4 naive, three CD4 memory, two CD8 naive and one CD8 memory plate.

V was pared by 0 bases and J by 4 bases, with 8 bases between. Germline CDR1 is SGHRS and CDR2 is YFSETQ. The CDR3 totals 14 residues. The study, taken as a whole, reports: Memory subsets generally showed smaller estimated richness than naive subsets did.

Notes on this clone: Its cognate antigen is unknown. The same CDR3 can be traced to other DNA sequences in this sample.

Clones were sequenced by immunoSEQ multiplex PCR, and TCRdb holds only the in-frame ones, with some missing. The table shows about 2.4 million clones, with approximately 90% occurring only once. This receptor was taken from a man between 18 and 29 years old in good health. The source material was naive CD4+ T cells sorted from blood. Noted subset: CD45RA+ positively selected. This rearrangement joins TRBV5-1 to TRBJ2-1; maybe TRBD1 (6 bases). This CDR3 reads CASSLGQAYNEQFF. For the CDR3, the DNA is TGCGCCAGCAGCTTGGGACAGGCATACAATGAGCAGTTCTTC.